The rows below give T cell receptor beta chains drawn from one sample of a study of radiotherapy plus CTLA-4 blockade in lung cancer. TCRdb's table, derived via immunoSEQ multiplex PCR, lists solely in-frame clones and lacks some. The data hold 60,000 or so clones, with just over 75% observed a single time. Specimen: peripheral blood, collected from a patient treated with radiotherapy plus ipilimumab. These receptors came from a human donor with non-small cell lung cancer who had a partial response to radiotherapy plus ipilimumab. Each CDR3 is given with its conserved first and last residue. Fields, in order: V gene, J gene, D gene, clone size, CDR3 protein, CDR3 DNA. The D gene is left open where the match is weak. Some rows have no size entry. The others give once, few or many, or a class for an expanded clone.

v_call: TRBV10-3
j_call: TRBJ1-4
d_call: -
clone_size: -
cdr3_aa: CAISQLLATNEKLFF
cdr3_nt: TGTGCCATCAGTCAACTCCTGGCAACTAATGAAAAACTGTTTTTT

v_call: TRBV27
j_call: TRBJ1-5
d_call: -
clone_size: -
cdr3_aa: CASSLQGKGNQPQHF
cdr3_nt: TGTGCCAGCAGTTTACAGGGGAAGGGCAATCAGCCCCAGCATTTT

v_call: TRBV5-5
j_call: TRBJ1-2
d_call: TRBD1
clone_size: -
cdr3_aa: CASSLYPGQGPYGYTF
cdr3_nt: TGTGCCAGCAGCCTCTATCCGGGACAGGGGCCCTATGGCTACACCTTC

v_call: TRBV4-1
j_call: TRBJ2-5
d_call: TRBD1
clone_size: -
cdr3_aa: CASSPRHTGGAETQYF
cdr3_nt: TGCGCCAGCAGCCCGCGTCACACAGGGGGCGCAGAGACCCAGTACTTC

v_call: TRBV6-5
j_call: TRBJ2-7
d_call: -
clone_size: few
cdr3_aa: CASSYKGRSYEQYF
cdr3_nt: TGTGCCAGCAGTTACAAGGGGCGCTCCTACGAGCAGTACTTC

v_call: TRBV7-7
j_call: TRBJ2-3
d_call: TRBD2
clone_size: -
cdr3_aa: CASSLGLAGTTDTQYF
cdr3_nt: TGTGCCAGCAGCCTGGGACTAGCGGGGACCACAGATACGCAGTATTTT

v_call: TRBV27
j_call: TRBJ1-5
d_call: -
clone_size: -
cdr3_aa: CASSTGNQPQHF
cdr3_nt: TGTGCCAGCAGTACGGGCAATCAGCCCCAGCATTTT

v_call: TRBV19
j_call: TRBJ1-2
d_call: TRBD1
clone_size: -
cdr3_aa: CASSIGTGRYGYTF
cdr3_nt: TGTGCCAGTAGTATAGGGACAGGGAGGTATGGCTACACCTTC

v_call: TRBV9
j_call: TRBJ2-1
d_call: -
clone_size: -
cdr3_aa: CASSVELRQGGEQFF
cdr3_nt: TGTGCCAGCAGCGTAGAGCTGAGACAGGGAGGTGAGCAGTTCTTC

v_call: TRBV5-1
j_call: TRBJ2-7
d_call: TRBD1
clone_size: once
cdr3_aa: CASSERQGSYEQYF
cdr3_nt: TGCGCCAGCAGCGAGCGACAGGGTTCCTACGAGCAGTACTTC

v_call: TRBV6-6
j_call: TRBJ2-7
d_call: -
clone_size: -
cdr3_aa: CASSYSQYYEQYF
cdr3_nt: TGTGCCAGCAGTTACTCCCAGTACTACGAGCAGTACTTC

v_call: TRBV7-9
j_call: TRBJ1-5
d_call: -
clone_size: -
cdr3_aa: CASGGAGGNQPQHF
cdr3_nt: TGTGCCAGCGGAGGAGCAGGGGGCAATCAGCCCCAGCATTTT

v_call: TRBV14
j_call: TRBJ2-2
d_call: TRBD1
clone_size: -
cdr3_aa: CASSRRTGLNTGELFF
cdr3_nt: TGTGCCAGCAGCCGGCGGACAGGGCTAAACACCGGGGAGCTGTTTTTT

v_call: TRBV18
j_call: TRBJ2-5
d_call: -
clone_size: -
cdr3_aa: CASSGAGPQETQYF
cdr3_nt: TGTGCCAGCTCAGGGGCAGGGCCACAAGAGACCCAGTACTTC

v_call: TRBV7-9
j_call: TRBJ1-1
d_call: -
clone_size: -
cdr3_aa: CASSLKGGSQAFF
cdr3_nt: TGTGCCAGCAGCTTAAAGGGAGGGTCTCAAGCTTTCTTT

v_call: TRBV7-2
j_call: TRBJ2-1
d_call: -
clone_size: -
cdr3_aa: CASSLEDSSYNEQFF
cdr3_nt: TGTGCCAGCAGCTTAGAGGACAGCTCCTACAATGAGCAGTTCTTC

v_call: TRBV5-1
j_call: TRBJ2-7
d_call: -
clone_size: -
cdr3_aa: CASSLFGYEQYF
cdr3_nt: TGCGCCAGCAGCTTGTTCGGGTACGAGCAGTACTTC

v_call: TRBV5-1
j_call: TRBJ2-3
d_call: TRBD2
clone_size: few
cdr3_aa: CASSSWREGDTQYF
cdr3_nt: TGCGCCAGCAGCTCATGGAGGGAGGGGGATACGCAGTATTTT

v_call: TRBV6-7
j_call: TRBJ1-2
d_call: -
clone_size: -
cdr3_aa: CASNPDRNYGYTF
cdr3_nt: TGTGCCAGCAACCCCGACAGGAACTATGGCTACACCTTC

v_call: TRBV25-1
j_call: TRBJ2-2
d_call: -
clone_size: -
cdr3_aa: CASSEYLTGELFF
cdr3_nt: TGTGCCAGCAGTGAATATCTCACCGGGGAGCTGTTTTTT

v_call: TRBV5-6
j_call: TRBJ2-4
d_call: -
clone_size: -
cdr3_aa: CASSFGGGDIQYF
cdr3_nt: TGTGCCAGCAGCTTTGGAGGGGGCGACATTCAGTACTTC

v_call: TRBV6-1
j_call: TRBJ2-7
d_call: -
clone_size: -
cdr3_aa: CASSAEWGRGYEQYF
cdr3_nt: TGTGCCAGCAGTGCCGAATGGGGTCGGGGTTACGAGCAGTACTTC

v_call: TRBV20-1
j_call: TRBJ1-1
d_call: -
clone_size: -
cdr3_aa: CSARKNTEAFF
cdr3_nt: TGCAGTGCCAGGAAGAACACTGAAGCTTTCTTT

v_call: TRBV6-5
j_call: TRBJ2-7
d_call: -
clone_size: -
cdr3_aa: CASSYYPAGFEQYF
cdr3_nt: TGTGCCAGCAGTTACTACCCTGCAGGTTTCGAGCAGTACTTC

v_call: TRBV15
j_call: TRBJ2-7
d_call: TRBD1
clone_size: -
cdr3_aa: CATSSGTGLYEQYF
cdr3_nt: TGTGCCACCAGCTCCGGGACAGGACTCTACGAGCAGTACTTC

v_call: TRBV5-6
j_call: TRBJ1-5
d_call: TRBD1
clone_size: once
cdr3_aa: CASSSRDRGINQPQHF
cdr3_nt: TGTGCCAGCAGCTCCCGGGACAGGGGAATAAATCAGCCCCAGCATTTT